A selection of T cell receptor beta chains follows, all from one sample in a study of response to subunit inactivated influenza vaccine. MiXCR, run by TCRdb on the RT-PCR reads, gives a single entry per CDR3 protein. The sample has about half a million distinct CDR3 sequences; approximately 7.1% are singletons. This specimen consisted of PBMCs from blood, obtained roughly 24 months after vaccination. The receptors were sampled from a man between 50 and 69 years old who received an inactivated influenza vaccine. The CDR3 runs from the conserved cysteine through the conserved F or W. D genes are given only for firm matches. Rows give clone size only sometimes, using once, few, many, or a class for an expanded clone.

>.|TRBV4-2|few
CASSQISGTYEQYF
>TRBD1|TRBV12-3/TRBV12-4|few
CASRRDSTNYGYTF
>TRBD1|TRBV13|many
CASSLGQGAFNEQFF
>TRBD2|TRBV12-3/TRBV12-4|.
CASSSIAGGGMETQYF
>.|TRBV28|.
CASSLNTGGGGETQYF
>.|TRBV5-1|.
CASSSSVETQYF
>TRBD2|TRBV4-2|few
CASSQDREGYSGREQYF
>.|TRBV20-1|few
CSARDGGFVAFF
>.|TRBV12-3/TRBV12-4|many
CASSRGTGPQHF
>.|TRBV18|few
CASSPGTFLGQYF
>.|TRBV29-1|.
CSVEENYGYTF
>TRBD1|TRBV5-6|.
CASSSKGQENLWNEQFF
>TRBD1|TRBV5-1|many
CASSLGQGANQPQHF
>.|TRBV25-1|few
CASSGVWGRDSTQYF
>TRBD2|TRBV28|.
CASSRRSGRVSYEQYF
>TRBD2|TRBV5-1|many
CASSLRTSGSGEQFF
>.|TRBV7-6|few
CASSLELSRAKGGELFF
>.|TRBV11-2|.
CASSLDQKISYEQYF
>.|TRBV28|few
CASSPPGTHRSGANVLTF
>.|TRBV4-2|.
CASSRTSEGGYEQYF
>.|TRBV28|.
CASSLYGSQGRNYGYTF
>.|TRBV7-2|few
CASSLRQVLLYEQYF
>.|TRBV27|.
CASRGPTNEKLFF
>.|TRBV5-5|few
CASSLASGPPHEQFF
>.|TRBV12-3/TRBV12-4|.
CASRPRTYLWSTWELFF
>.|TRBV4-3|few
CASSQDRAEKLFF
>.|TRBV9|.
CASSLDRGSGNEQFF
>TRBD2|TRBV20-1|many
CSARSGRAWNEQFF
>TRBD1|TRBV9|many
CASSEGQGARYTF
>TRBD2|TRBV20-1|many
CSAIRVSGGATNEQFF
>TRBD1|TRBV12-3/TRBV12-4|many
CAVQPRDRALGELFF
>.|TRBV4-3|few
CASSQTVFTGPGNTIYF
>.|TRBV9|few
CASSVYQNTEAFF
>TRBD1|TRBV19|few
CASKGTVPYEQYF
>.|TRBV4-3|few
CASSQGGRRDTQYF
>.|TRBV6-4|few
CASSERPPDTQYF